One sample yielded the 7 T cell receptor beta chains listed below, sequenced in a study of blood T cell repertoires in COVID-19. Produced via immunoSEQ multiplex PCR; TCRdb's table is partial and in-frame only. This table has under 150,000 clones, over 75% appearing once. The specimen sequenced was peripheral blood. These receptors were obtained from a man between 70 and 80 years old with active COVID-19.

The rearrangement uses TRBV7-9 and TRBJ2-2; no definite D call. This CDR3 has 12 residues. Germline V gene sequence: CDR1 SEHNR, CDR2 FQNEAQ (reference sequence). Trimming cost V 3 bases and J 5 bases, with 4 bases left between them. The CDR3 DNA sequence: TGTGCCAGCAGCTTCAGTACCGGGGAGCTGTTTTTT. It translates to CASSFSTGELFF.

The chain is built from TRBV12-5 and TRBJ2-7; D possibly corresponds to TRBD2 (5 bases). CDR1 is LGHNT, CDR2 FRNRAP, per germline. This CDR3 is 15 amino acids long. Trimming left V 8 bases short and J 3 bases short, with 20 bases between. CDR3 sequence reads: CASPPCGRLNYEQYF. The CDR3 region has the DNA TGTGCTAGTCCACCTTGCGGGCGTCTCAACTACGAGCAGTACTTC.

J is TRBJ2-1 and V is TRBV10-3; TRBD1 matches 7 bases. From germline, CDR1 is ENHRY and CDR2 SYGVKD. CDR3 length equals 16 residues. V was pared by 2 bases and J by 7 bases, with 11 bases of the junction left unmatched. The CDR3 DNA is TGTGCCATCAGTGAGCAAGGGACAGCCTTAGAGAATGAGCAGTTCTTC. This gives the protein CAISEQGTALENEQFF.

V is TRBV29-1 and J is TRBJ1-1, with 7 bases lining up with TRBD1. The CDR3 has 15 amino acids. Unmatched junction bases numbered 12, after V lost 2 bases and J lost 6 bases. Germline-derived CDR1 and CDR2 are SQVTM and ANQGSEA. CDR3 loop: CSVERFQGEASEAFF. CDR3 nucleotide sequence: TGCAGCGTTGAAAGATTTCAGGGGGAGGCCTCTGAAGCTTTCTTT.

The chain links TRBV7-2 to TRBJ2-1; D is uncertain. The V and J ends lost 0 bases and 10 bases respectively, with 13 bases between them. The CDR3 consists of 14 residues. Germline lookup yields CDR1 SGHTA and CDR2 FQGNSA. The CDR3 loop is CASSLAAPSGEQFF. The DNA of the CDR3 is TGTGCCAGCAGCTTAGCGGCTCCATCCGGGGAGCAGTTCTTC.

This clone showed up just a few times. This chain joins TRBV11-3 and TRBJ2-7, with 9 bases matching TRBD1. CDR3 length: 18 amino acids. The ends lost 11 bases at V and 1 base at J; junction bases unmatched: 21. Germline CDR1 SGHNT, CDR2 YENEEA. The CDR3 nucleotides read TGTGCCGGGGTGGCCCCAGAATACGGGACAGGGAATTCCTACGAGCAGTACTTC. It translates to CAGVAPEYGTGNSYEQYF.

This chain joins TRBV6-1 and TRBJ2-7; 11 bases fit TRBD1. CDR1 is MNHNS and CDR2 is SASEGT in the germline V gene. The length of the CDR3 is 15 residues. Trimming took 1 base from V and 2 from J; bases not matched to a gene: 1. This CDR3 is CASSEGGQGAYEQYF. CDR3 DNA sequence: TGTGCCAGCAGTGAAGGGGGACAGGGGGCCTACGAGCAGTACTTC.